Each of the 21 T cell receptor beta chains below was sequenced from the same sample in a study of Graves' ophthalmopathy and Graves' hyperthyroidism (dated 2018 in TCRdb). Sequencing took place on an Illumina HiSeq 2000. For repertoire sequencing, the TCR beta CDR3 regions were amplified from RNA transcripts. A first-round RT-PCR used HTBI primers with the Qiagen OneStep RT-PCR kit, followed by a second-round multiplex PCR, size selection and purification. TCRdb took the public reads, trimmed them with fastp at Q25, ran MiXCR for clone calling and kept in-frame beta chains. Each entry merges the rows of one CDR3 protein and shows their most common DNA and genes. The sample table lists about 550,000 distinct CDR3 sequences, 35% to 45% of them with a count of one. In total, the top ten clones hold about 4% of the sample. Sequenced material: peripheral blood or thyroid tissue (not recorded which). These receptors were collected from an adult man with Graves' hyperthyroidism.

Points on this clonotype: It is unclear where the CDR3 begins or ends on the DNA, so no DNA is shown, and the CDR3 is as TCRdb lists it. The CDR3 sequence is CASSFYICSARWPGQGHYGYTF. The chain recombines TRBV7-2 with TRBJ1-2; whether TRBD1, the table's D call, matches the DNA was not checked. Germline-derived CDR1 and CDR2 are SGHTA and FQGNSA. 22 amino acids form the CDR3, both terminal residues included.

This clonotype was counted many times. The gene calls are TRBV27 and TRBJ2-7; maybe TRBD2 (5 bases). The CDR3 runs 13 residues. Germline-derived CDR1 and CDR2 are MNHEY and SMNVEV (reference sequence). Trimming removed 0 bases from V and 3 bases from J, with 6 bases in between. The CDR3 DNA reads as TGTGCCAGCAGTTTATCGAGGGACTACGAGCAGTACTTC. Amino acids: CASSLSRDYEQYF.

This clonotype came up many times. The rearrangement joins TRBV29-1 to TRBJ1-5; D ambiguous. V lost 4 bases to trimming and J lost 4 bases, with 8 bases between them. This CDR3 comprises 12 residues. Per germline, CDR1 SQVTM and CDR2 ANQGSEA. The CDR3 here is CSVVWGNQPQHF. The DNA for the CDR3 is TGCAGCGTTGTTTGGGGTAATCAGCCCCAGCATTTT.

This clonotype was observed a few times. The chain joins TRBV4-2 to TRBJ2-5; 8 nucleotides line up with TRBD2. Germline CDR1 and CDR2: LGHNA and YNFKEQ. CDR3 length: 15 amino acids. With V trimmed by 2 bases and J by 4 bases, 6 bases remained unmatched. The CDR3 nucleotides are TGTGCCAGCAGCCAAAGAGCGGGGGTTTTAGAGACCCAGTACTTC. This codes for CASSQRAGVLETQYF.

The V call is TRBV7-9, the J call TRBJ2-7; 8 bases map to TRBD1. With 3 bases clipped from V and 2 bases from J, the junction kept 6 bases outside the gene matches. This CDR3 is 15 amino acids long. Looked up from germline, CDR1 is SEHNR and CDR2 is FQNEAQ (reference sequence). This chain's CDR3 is CASSFRDRPPYEQYF. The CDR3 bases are TGTGCCAGCAGCTTCCGGGACAGGCCGCCCTACGAGCAGTACTTC.

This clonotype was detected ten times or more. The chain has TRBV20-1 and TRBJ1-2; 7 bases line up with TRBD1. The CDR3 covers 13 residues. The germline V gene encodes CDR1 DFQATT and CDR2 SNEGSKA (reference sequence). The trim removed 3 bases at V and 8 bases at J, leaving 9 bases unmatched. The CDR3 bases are TGCAGTGCTAGTTCAGGGGGATCTTGGGGCTACACCTTC. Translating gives CSASSGGSWGYTF.

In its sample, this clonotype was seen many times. The CDR3 nucleotides read TGTGCCACCAGCAGAGATCGGTGGCCAGACAGGGATGGCTACACCTTC. This codes for CATSRDRWPDRDGYTF. This sequence joins TRBV15 and TRBJ1-2; 7 bases match TRBD1. Germline V gene data show CDR1 as LNHNV and CDR2 as YYDKDF (reference sequence). This CDR3 has 16 residues. V lost 0 bases, J lost 6 bases, and 10 bases stayed unmatched.

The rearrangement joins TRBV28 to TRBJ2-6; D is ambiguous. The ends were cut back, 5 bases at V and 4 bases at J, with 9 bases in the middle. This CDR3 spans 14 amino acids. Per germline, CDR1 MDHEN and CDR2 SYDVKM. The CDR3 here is CASSSLTGANVLTF. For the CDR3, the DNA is TGTGCCAGCAGTAGCCTGACAGGGGCCAACGTCCTGACTTTC.

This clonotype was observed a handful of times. The CDR3 is CASSQDTSYGTQYF. In DNA form, the CDR3 reads TGTGCCAGCAGCCAAGACACTAGCTACGGGACCCAGTACTTC. The rearrangement uses TRBV14 and TRBJ2-5, with D perhaps TRBD2 (6 bases). Looked up from germline, CDR1 is SGHDN and CDR2 is FVKESK. Trimming took off 0 bases at V and 7 bases at J, with 12 bases between the two ends. There are 14 residues in the CDR3.

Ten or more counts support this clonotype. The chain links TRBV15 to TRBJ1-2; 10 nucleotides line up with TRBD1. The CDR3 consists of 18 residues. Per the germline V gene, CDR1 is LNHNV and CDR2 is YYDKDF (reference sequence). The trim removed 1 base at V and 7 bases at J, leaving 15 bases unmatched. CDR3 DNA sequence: TGTGCCACCAGCAGAGCGTACCCCGGGACAGGGGACATTAGTGGCTACACCTTC. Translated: CATSRAYPGTGDISGYTF. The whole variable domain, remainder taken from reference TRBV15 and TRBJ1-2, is DAMVIQNPRYQVTQFGKPVTLSCSQTLNHNVMYWYQQKSSQAPKLLFHYYDKDFNNEADTPDNFQSRRPNTSFCFLDIRSPGLGDTAMYLCATSRAYPGTGDISGYTFGSGTRLTVV.

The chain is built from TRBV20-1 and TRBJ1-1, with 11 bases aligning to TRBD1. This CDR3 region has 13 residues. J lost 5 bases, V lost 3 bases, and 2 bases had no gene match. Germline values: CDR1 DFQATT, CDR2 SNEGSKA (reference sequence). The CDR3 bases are TGCAGTGCTAGCGGGACAGGGGGAACTGAAGCTTTCTTT. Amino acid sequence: CSASGTGGTEAFF.

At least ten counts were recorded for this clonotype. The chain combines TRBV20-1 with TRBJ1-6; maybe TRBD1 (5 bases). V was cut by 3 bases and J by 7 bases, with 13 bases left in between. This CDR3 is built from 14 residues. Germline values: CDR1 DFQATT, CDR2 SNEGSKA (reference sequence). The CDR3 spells CSASPGHINSPLHF. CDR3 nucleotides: TGCAGTGCTAGTCCAGGGCACATCAATTCACCCCTCCACTTT.

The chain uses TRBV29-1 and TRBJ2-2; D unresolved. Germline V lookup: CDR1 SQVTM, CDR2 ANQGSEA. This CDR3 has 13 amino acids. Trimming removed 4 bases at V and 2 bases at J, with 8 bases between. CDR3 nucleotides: TGCAGCGTTGCACACGCCAACACCGGGGAGCTGTTTTTT. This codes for CSVAHANTGELFF.

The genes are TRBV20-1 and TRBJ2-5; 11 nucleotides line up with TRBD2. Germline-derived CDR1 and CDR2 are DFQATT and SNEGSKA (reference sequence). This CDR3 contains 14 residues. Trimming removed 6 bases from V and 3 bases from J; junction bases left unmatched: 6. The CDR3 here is CSANPTSGEETQYF. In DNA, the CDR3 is TGCAGTGCAAACCCGACTAGCGGGGAAGAGACCCAGTACTTC.

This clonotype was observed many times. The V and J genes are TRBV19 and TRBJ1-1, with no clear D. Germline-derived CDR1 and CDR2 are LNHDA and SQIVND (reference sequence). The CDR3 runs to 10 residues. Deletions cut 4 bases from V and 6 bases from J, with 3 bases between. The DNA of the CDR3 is TGTGCCAGTAGTAACTCTGAAGCTTTCTTT. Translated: CASSNSEAFF.

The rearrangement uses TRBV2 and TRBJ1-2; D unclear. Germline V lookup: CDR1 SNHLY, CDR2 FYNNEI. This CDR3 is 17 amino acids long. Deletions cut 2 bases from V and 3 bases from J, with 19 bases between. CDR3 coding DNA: TGTGCCAGCAGTGAAAGTCTTGCGGCGGGCTTCGACTATGGCTACACCTTC. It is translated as CASSESLAAGFDYGYTF. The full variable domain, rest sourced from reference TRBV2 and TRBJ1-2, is EPEVTQTPSHQVTQMGQEVILRCVPISNHLYFYWYRQILGQKVEFLVSFYNNEISEKSEIFDDQFSVERPDGSNFTLKIRSTKLEDSAMYFCASSESLAAGFDYGYTFGSGTRLTVV.

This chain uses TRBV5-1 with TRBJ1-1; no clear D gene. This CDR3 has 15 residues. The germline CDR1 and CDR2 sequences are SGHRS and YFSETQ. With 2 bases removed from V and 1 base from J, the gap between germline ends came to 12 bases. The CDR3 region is CASSLSAHANTEAFF. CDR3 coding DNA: TGCGCCAGCAGCTTATCGGCCCATGCGAACACTGAAGCTTTCTTT.

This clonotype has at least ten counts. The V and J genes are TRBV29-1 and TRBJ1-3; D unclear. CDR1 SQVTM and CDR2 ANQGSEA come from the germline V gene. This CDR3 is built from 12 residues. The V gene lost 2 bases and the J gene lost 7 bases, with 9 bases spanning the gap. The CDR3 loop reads CSVELRKNTIYF. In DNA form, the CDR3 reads TGCAGCGTTGAATTGAGAAAGAACACCATATATTTT. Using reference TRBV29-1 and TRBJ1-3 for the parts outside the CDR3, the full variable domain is SAVISQKPSRDICQRGTSLTIQCQVDSQVTMMFWYRQQPGQSLTLIATANQGSEATYESGFVIDKFPISRPNLTFSTLTVSNMSPEDSSIYLCSVELRKNTIYFGEGSWLTVV.

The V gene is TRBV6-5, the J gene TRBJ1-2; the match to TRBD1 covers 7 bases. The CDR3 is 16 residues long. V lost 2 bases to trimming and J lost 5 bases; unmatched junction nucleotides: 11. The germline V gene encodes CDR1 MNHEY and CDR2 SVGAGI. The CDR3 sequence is CASSYRRGAADYGYTF. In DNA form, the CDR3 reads TGTGCCAGCAGTTACCGCAGGGGGGCCGCCGATTATGGCTACACCTTC.

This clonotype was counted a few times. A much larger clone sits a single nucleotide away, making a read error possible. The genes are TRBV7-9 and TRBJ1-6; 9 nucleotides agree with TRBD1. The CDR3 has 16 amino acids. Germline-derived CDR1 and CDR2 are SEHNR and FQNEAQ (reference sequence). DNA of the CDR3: TGTGCCAACAGCTTAGTTGTCAACAGGGGGCTTTCACCCCTCCACTTT. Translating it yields CANSLVVNRGLSPLHF.

CDR3 protein: CASSADEAYNSGNTIYF. CDR3 DNA: TGTGCCAGCAGTGCGGATGAGGCGTACAACTCTGGAAACACCATATATTTT. This rearrangement joins TRBV2 to TRBJ1-3; D call uncertain. The CDR3 spans 17 residues. Trimming shortened V by 4 bases and J by 0 bases, and 16 bases separated the two germline ends. The germline CDR1 and CDR2 sequences are SNHLY and FYNNEI. The full variable domain, rest sourced from reference TRBV2 and TRBJ1-3, is EPEVTQTPSHQVTQMGQEVILRCVPISNHLYFYWYRQILGQKVEFLVSFYNNEISEKSEIFDDQFSVERPDGSNFTLKIRSTKLEDSAMYFCASSADEAYNSGNTIYFGEGSWLTVV.